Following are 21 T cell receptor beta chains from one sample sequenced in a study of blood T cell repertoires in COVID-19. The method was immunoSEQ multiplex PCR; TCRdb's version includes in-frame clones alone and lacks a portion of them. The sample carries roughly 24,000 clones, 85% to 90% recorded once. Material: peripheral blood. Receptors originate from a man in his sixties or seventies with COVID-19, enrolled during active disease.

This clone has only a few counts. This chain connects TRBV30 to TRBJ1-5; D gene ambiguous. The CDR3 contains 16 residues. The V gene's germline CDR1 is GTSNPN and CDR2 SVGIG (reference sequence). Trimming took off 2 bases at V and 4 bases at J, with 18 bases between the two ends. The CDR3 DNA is TGTGCCTGGAGTCCACACGTATGGGCACCTAATCAGCCCCAGCATTTT. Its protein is CAWSPHVWAPNQPQHF.

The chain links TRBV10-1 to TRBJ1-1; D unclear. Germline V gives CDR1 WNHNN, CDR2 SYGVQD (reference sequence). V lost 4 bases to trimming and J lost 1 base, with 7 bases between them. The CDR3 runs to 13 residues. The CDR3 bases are TGCGCCAGCAGTGGGCCGCAGAACACTGAAGCTTTCTTT. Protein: CASSGPQNTEAFF.

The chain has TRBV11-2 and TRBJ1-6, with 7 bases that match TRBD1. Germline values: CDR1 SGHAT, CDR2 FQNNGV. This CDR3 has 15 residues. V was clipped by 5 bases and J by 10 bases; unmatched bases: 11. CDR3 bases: TGTGCCAGCAGCCCTGGGACAGAAAAAAACTCACCCCTCCACTTT. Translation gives CASSPGTEKNSPLHF.

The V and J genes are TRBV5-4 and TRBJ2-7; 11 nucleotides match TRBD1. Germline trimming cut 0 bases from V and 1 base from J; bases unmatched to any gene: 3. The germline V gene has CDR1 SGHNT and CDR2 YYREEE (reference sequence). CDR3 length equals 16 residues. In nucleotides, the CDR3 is TGTGCCAGCAGCTTGGGGGACAGGGGGAAATCCTACGAGCAGTACTTC. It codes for CASSLGDRGKSYEQYF.

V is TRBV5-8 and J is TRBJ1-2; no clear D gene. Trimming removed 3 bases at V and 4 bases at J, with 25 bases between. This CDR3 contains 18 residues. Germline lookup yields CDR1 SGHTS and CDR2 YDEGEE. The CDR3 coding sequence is TGTGCCAGCAGCTCCGGACGTAAACTCGGGGTTTTTTCCTATGGCTACACCTTC. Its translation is CASSSGRKLGVFSYGYTF.

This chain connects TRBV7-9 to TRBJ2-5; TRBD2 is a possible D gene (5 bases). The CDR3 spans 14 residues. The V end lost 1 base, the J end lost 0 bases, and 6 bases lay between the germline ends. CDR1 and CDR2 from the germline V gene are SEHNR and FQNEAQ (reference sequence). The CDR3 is CASSLGEYQETQYF. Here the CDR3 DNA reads TGTGCCAGCAGCTTAGGGGAGTACCAAGAGACCCAGTACTTC.

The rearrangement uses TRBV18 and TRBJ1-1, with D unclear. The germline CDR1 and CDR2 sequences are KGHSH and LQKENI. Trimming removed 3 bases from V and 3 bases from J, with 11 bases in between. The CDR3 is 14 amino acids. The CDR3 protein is CASSPQVGDTEAFF. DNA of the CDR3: TGTGCCAGCTCACCGCAGGTGGGAGACACTGAAGCTTTCTTT. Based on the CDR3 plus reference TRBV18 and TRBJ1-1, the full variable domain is NAGVMQNPRHLVRRRGQEARLRCSPMKGHSHVYWYRQLPEEGLKFMVYLQKENIIDESGMPKERFSAEFPKEGPSILRIQQVVRGDSAAYFCASSPQVGDTEAFFGQGTRLTVV.

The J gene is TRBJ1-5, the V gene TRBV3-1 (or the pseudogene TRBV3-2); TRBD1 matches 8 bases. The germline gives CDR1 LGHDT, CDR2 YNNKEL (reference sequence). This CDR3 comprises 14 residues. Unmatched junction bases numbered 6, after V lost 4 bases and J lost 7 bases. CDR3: CASSPYRGGQPQHF. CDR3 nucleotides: TGTGCCAGCAGCCCCTACAGGGGGGGGCAGCCCCAGCATTTT.

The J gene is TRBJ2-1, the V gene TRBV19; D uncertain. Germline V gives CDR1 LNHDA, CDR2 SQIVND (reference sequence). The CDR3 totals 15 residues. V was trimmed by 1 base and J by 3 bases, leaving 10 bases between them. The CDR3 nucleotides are TGTGCCAGTAGTATAGTAGAAAACCACTACAATGAGCAGTTCTTC. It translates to CASSIVENHYNEQFF. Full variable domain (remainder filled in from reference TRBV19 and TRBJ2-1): DGGITQSPKYLFRKEGQNVTLSCEQNLNHDAMYWYRQDPGQGLRLIYYSQIVNDFQKGDIAEGYSVSREKKESFPLTVTSAQKNPTAFYLCASSIVENHYNEQFFGPGTRLTVL.

This CDR3 is CASSHGQAGYTF. Here the CDR3 DNA reads TGTGCCAGCAGCCACGGACAGGCAGGCTACACCTTC. V gene TRBV3-1 (or the pseudogene TRBV3-2) combines with J gene TRBJ1-2; TRBD1 agrees at 7 bases. The CDR3 is made up of 12 amino acids. The trim removed 3 bases at V and 8 bases at J, leaving 3 bases unmatched. CDR1 and CDR2 from the germline V gene are LGHDT and YNNKEL (reference sequence).

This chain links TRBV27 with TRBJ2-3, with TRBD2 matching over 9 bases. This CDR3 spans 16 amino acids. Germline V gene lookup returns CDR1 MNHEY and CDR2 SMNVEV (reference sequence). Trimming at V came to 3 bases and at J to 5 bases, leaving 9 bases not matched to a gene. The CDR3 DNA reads TGTGCCAGCAGTTTGAGCTTGGCGGGGGGGGAAGATACGCAGTATTTT. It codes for CASSLSLAGGEDTQYF.

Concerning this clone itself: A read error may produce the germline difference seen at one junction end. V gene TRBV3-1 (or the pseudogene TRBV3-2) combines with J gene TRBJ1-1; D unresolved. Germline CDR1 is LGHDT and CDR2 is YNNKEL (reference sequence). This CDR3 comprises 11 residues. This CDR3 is CASSQGASEVF. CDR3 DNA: TGTGCCAGCAGCCAAGGAGCTTCGGAGGTCTTT.

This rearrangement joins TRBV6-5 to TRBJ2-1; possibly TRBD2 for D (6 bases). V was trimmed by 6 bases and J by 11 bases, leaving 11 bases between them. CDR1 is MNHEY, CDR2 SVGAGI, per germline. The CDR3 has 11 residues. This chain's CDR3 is CASSLGGKQFF. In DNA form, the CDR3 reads TGTGCCAGCAGCCTCGGGGGTAAGCAGTTCTTC.

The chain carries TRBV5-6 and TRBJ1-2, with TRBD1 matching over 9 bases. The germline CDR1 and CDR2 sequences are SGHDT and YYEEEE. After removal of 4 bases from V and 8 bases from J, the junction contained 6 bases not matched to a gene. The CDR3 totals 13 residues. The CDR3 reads CASSLGQGLGYTF. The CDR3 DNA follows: TGTGCCAGCAGCCTAGGACAGGGGCTCGGCTACACCTTC.

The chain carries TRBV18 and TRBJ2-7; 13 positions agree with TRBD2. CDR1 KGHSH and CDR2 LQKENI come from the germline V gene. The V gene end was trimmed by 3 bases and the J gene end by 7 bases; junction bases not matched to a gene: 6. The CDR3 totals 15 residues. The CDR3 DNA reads TGTGCCAGCTCACCGACTAGCGGGAGGAAAGAAGAGCAGTACTTC. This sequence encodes CASSPTSGRKEEQYF.

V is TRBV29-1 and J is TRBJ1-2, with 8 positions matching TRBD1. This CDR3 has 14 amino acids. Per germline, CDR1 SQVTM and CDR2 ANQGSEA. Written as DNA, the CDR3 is TGCGGGGCTTATCGGGACAGGAGGCTCTATGGCTACACCTTC. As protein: CGAYRDRRLYGYTF.

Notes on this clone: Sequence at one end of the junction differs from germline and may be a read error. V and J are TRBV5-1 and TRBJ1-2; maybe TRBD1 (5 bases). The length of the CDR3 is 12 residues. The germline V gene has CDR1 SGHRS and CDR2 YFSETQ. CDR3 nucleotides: TGCGCCAGCAGGTTGGGGCAGTATGGCTACACCTTC. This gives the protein CASRLGQYGYTF.

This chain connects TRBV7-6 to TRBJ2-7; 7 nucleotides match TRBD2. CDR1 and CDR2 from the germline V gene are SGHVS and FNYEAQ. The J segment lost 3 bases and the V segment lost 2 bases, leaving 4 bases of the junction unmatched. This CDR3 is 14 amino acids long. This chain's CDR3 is CASSLFGEGYEQYF. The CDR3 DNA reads TGTGCCAGCAGCTTATTCGGGGAGGGCTACGAGCAGTACTTC.

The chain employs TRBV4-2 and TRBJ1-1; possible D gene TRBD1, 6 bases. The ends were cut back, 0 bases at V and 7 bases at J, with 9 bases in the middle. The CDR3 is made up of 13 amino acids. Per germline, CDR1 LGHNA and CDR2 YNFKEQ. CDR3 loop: CASSQDIGGEAFF. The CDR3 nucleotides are TGTGCCAGCAGCCAAGATATAGGGGGTGAAGCTTTCTTT.

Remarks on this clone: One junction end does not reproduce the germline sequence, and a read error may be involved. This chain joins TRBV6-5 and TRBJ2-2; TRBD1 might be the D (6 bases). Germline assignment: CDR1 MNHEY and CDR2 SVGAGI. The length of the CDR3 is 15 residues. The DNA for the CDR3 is TGTGCCAGCAGGCCGAGGACAGTGAACGCCGGGGAGCTGTTTTTT. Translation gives CASRPRTVNAGELFF.

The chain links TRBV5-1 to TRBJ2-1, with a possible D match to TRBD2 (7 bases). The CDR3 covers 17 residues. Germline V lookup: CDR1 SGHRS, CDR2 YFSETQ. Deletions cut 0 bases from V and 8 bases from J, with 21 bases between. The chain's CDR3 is CASSLVASGAGGYEQFF. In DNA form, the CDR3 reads TGCGCCAGCAGCTTGGTAGCGAGCGGGGCTGGGGGCTATGAGCAGTTCTTC.